Described below is a single TCR beta chain sequence and its context. What it recognizes is unknown. This specimen belongs to a study of vaccination and CD4 T cells after COVID-19. Whole-study context: In the convalescent group, nasal swab PCR was SARS-CoV-2 positive; under ten cases were mild and one severe.

This sample's time point: late sampling 161 to 241 days after vaccination in a few convalescent patients. Treatment denoted: approximately nine-day PBMC culture with coronavirus spike peptide pools or control peptides (ViraFEST assay). Oncomine TCR Beta short-read sequencing was applied to DNA from cultured CD4+ T cells. TCRdb ran MiXCR on the PCR reads and lists one entry per CDR3 protein. There are about 15,000 distinct CDR3 sequences in the sample; over 40% occur only once, and approximately 12% lies in the top ten. This TCR was recovered from a human donor who had recovered from COVID-19. The sample here was CD4+ T cells from blood, cultured in vitro, taken about 7 months after SARS-CoV-2 vaccination.

CDR3 amino acids: CASNSGGEQYF. The CDR3 DNA sequence: TGTGCCAGCAACTCCGGGGGGGAGCAGTACTTC. This rearrangement joins TRBV28 to TRBJ2-7; 7 bases are shared with TRBD2. V was clipped by 7 bases and J by 7 bases; unmatched bases: 4. The germline gives CDR1 MDHEN, CDR2 SYDVKM. The CDR3 has 11 residues.